The 27 T cell receptor beta chains presented below share a single source sample, sequenced in a study of blood T cell repertoires in COVID-19. Sequencing used immunoSEQ multiplex PCR; TCRdb keeps in-frame clones, though not all of them. The sample contains 130,000 to 150,000 clones, around nine tenths of which appear only once. The specimen was peripheral blood. The source of these receptors is a human donor in a cohort sampled during active COVID-19.

V is TRBV9 and J is TRBJ2-2, with 7 bases lining up with TRBD2. In germline, CDR1 is SGDLS, CDR2 YYNGEE. V lost 0 bases, J lost 2 bases, and 1 base stayed unmatched. The CDR3 loop spans 15 amino acids. The CDR3 loop reads CASSVASGNTGELFF. The CDR3 DNA sequence: TGTGCCAGCAGCGTAGCTAGCGGTAACACCGGGGAGCTGTTTTTT.

The V and J genes are TRBV30 and TRBJ2-1, with a possible D match to TRBD1 (5 bases). This CDR3 is 16 amino acids long. With 4 bases removed from V and 2 bases from J, the gap between germline ends came to 18 bases. CDR1 and CDR2 from the germline V gene are GTSNPN and SVGIG (reference sequence). The CDR3 bases are TGTGCCTGGAATATCCTAGACAGTGAGACCTACAATGAGCAGTTCTTC. It is translated as CAWNILDSETYNEQFF.

The rearrangement uses TRBV7-3 and TRBJ1-1; D ambiguous. In germline, CDR1 is SGHTA, CDR2 FQGTGA. This CDR3 spans 13 amino acids. Trimming took off 5 bases at V and 5 bases at J, with 12 bases between the two ends. As DNA, the CDR3 is TGTGCCAGCAGCATCACCCCGGGGACTGAAGCTTTCTTT. It translates to CASSITPGTEAFF.

The V and J genes are TRBV5-1 and TRBJ2-5; a weak D match, TRBD2 (7 bases). V lost 4 bases, J lost 5 bases, and 21 bases lay in between. The germline V gene has CDR1 SGHRS and CDR2 YFSETQ. The CDR3 is 16 residues long. Here the CDR3 DNA reads TGCGCCAGCAGCCCACGGAACAGGGCAGCGGGGGAGACCCAGTACTTC. Protein product: CASSPRNRAAGETQYF.

The chain uses TRBV5-1 and TRBJ2-7, with 9 nucleotides matching TRBD1. V gave up 0 bases and J gave up 2 bases; unmatched junction bases: 0. CDR3 length equals 14 residues. Germline lookup yields CDR1 SGHRS and CDR2 YFSETQ. The chain's CDR3 is CASSLGDRAYEQYF. Written as DNA, the CDR3 is TGCGCCAGCAGCTTGGGGGACAGGGCCTACGAGCAGTACTTC.

The chain joins TRBV7-9 to TRBJ2-1, with 8 bases fitting TRBD2. CDR1 is SEHNR, CDR2 FQNEAQ, per germline (reference sequence). The V and J ends lost 5 bases and 10 bases, in that order; junction bases with no gene match: 10. The CDR3 has 14 amino acids. CDR3 in DNA: TGTGCCAGCAGCCTGAGCGGGGGCGAGATAGAGCAGTTCTTC. Its protein product is CASSLSGGEIEQFF.

The genes are TRBV19 and TRBJ2-2; no definite D call. Per germline, CDR1 LNHDA and CDR2 SQIVND (reference sequence). The germline V and J ends were trimmed by 7 bases and 0 bases, with 12 bases remaining between them. The CDR3 consists of 15 residues. The CDR3 nucleotides read TGTGCCAGTACGTCGGCGGAGACGAACACCGGGGAGCTGTTTTTT. Translated, it gives CASTSAETNTGELFF.

This clone was picked up a small number of times. The V and J genes are TRBV10-3 and TRBJ1-1; D remains ambiguous. Germline V gives CDR1 ENHRY, CDR2 SYGVKD. The CDR3 is 13 residues long. V was pared by 1 base and J by 1 base, with 4 bases between. For the CDR3, the DNA is TGTGCCATCAGTGAGTTACAGAACACTGAAGCTTTCTTT. Its translation: CAISELQNTEAFF.

This rearrangement joins TRBV28 to TRBJ2-1, with D tentatively TRBD2 (6 bases). This CDR3 contains 15 residues. Germline V gives CDR1 MDHEN, CDR2 SYDVKM. Trimming removed 5 bases from V and 7 bases from J, with 18 bases in between. The CDR3 DNA reads TGTGCCAGCAGTCCGGCCTTGGGAGGTAGGAATGAGCAGTTCTTC. Translated, it gives CASSPALGGRNEQFF.

This chain connects TRBV6-2 or TRBV6-3 to TRBJ2-1, with TRBD2 identical over 13 bases. Losses at the gene ends were 6 bases for V and 9 bases for J; bases not matched to a gene: 11. CDR1 is MNHEY and CDR2 is SVGEGT in the germline V gene. The CDR3 is made up of 16 amino acids. The CDR3 here is CASSRGLAGASSEQFF. In DNA form, the CDR3 reads TGTGCCAGCAGCCGAGGACTAGCGGGGGCCTCCAGTGAGCAGTTCTTC.

This chain links TRBV7-2 with TRBJ2-5; 8 positions agree with TRBD1. Germline V gene lookup returns CDR1 SGHTA and CDR2 FQGNSA. This CDR3 spans 16 amino acids. With 4 bases clipped from V and 2 bases from J, the junction kept 9 bases outside the gene matches. In nucleotides, the CDR3 is TGTGCCAGCAGCTCCCAGGGGGCAGCGACTCAAGAGACCCAGTACTTC. It specifies CASSSQGAATQETQYF.

This rearrangement joins TRBV5-1 to TRBJ2-7; perhaps TRBD1 as D (6 bases). With 0 bases removed from V and 6 bases from J, the gap between germline ends came to 13 bases. CDR3 length equals 14 residues. Per germline, CDR1 SGHRS and CDR2 YFSETQ. DNA of the CDR3: TGCGCCAGCAGCTTGGACCCTACAGGGCCCGAGCAGTACTTC. It specifies CASSLDPTGPEQYF.

This clone showed up just a few times. Within the sample, other DNA sequences also encode this same CDR3. The chain recombines TRBV4-3 with TRBJ2-3, with 8 bases aligning to TRBD2. The CDR3 has 17 residues. The germline CDR1 and CDR2 sequences are LGHNA and YSLEER. The J segment lost 1 base and the V segment lost 1 base, leaving 7 bases of the junction unmatched. CDR3 DNA: TGCGCCAGCAGCCAAGGATTAGCGCGGGGGGGCACAGATACGCAGTATTTT. It codes for CASSQGLARGGTDTQYF.

The chain links TRBV7-2 to TRBJ2-1; the D gene is possibly TRBD2 (5 bases). V was clipped by 5 bases and J by 2 bases, with 16 bases between them. CDR3 length equals 16 residues. CDR1 is SGHTA, CDR2 FQGNSA, per germline. The CDR3: CASSPLVLMPYNEQFF. The DNA for the CDR3 is TGTGCCAGCAGCCCACTAGTTTTAATGCCCTACAATGAGCAGTTCTTC.

The rearrangement joins TRBV9 to TRBJ2-3, with TRBD2 matching over 7 bases. Germline V gene data show CDR1 as SGDLS and CDR2 as YYNGEE. Trimming at V came to 5 bases and at J to 0 bases, leaving 6 bases not matched to a gene. The CDR3 is 15 residues long. For the CDR3, the DNA is TGTGCCAGCAGTTGGCTAGCGGAAAGCACAGATACGCAGTATTTT. This translates into CASSWLAESTDTQYF. The variable domain in full, completed from reference TRBV9 and TRBJ2-3, reads DSGVTQTPKHLITATGQRVTLRCSPRSGDLSVYWYQQSLDQGLQFLIQYYNGEERAKGNILERFSAQQFPDLHSELNLSSLELGDSALYFCASSWLAESTDTQYFGPGTRLTVL.

The gene calls are TRBV6-5 and TRBJ2-4; no firm D call. The V and J ends lost 7 bases and 0 bases respectively, with 4 bases between them. Germline V gene lookup returns CDR1 MNHEY and CDR2 SVGAGI. This CDR3 region has 12 residues. The CDR3 DNA sequence: TGTGCCAGCACGGGAGCCAAAAACATTCAGTACTTC. Translated: CASTGAKNIQYF.

The chain recombines TRBV19 with TRBJ2-5; 13 nucleotides line up with TRBD2. In germline, CDR1 is LNHDA, CDR2 SQIVND (reference sequence). V lost 10 bases, J lost 10 bases, and 9 bases stayed unmatched. CDR3 length: 13 residues. This chain's CDR3 is CATTSGRAEGQYF. In nucleotides, the CDR3 is TGTGCCACTACTAGCGGGAGGGCCGAGGGCCAGTACTTC.

The chain joins TRBV7-2 to TRBJ2-7; TRBD1 agrees at 8 bases. In germline, CDR1 is SGHTA, CDR2 FQGNSA. V shed 4 bases and J 2 bases; nucleotides not matched to a gene: 7. This CDR3 spans 15 amino acids. CDR3 DNA sequence: TGTGCCAGCAGCTCCCGACAGGGGCGTACCTACGAGCAGTACTTC. Translation gives CASSSRQGRTYEQYF.

This chain uses TRBV28 with TRBJ2-7, with D unclear. V was shortened by 6 bases and J by 3 bases, with 15 bases between the two germline ends. Germline CDR1 MDHEN, CDR2 SYDVKM. The CDR3 is 14 residues long. The chain's CDR3 is CASRSNWSNYEQYF. The CDR3 DNA is TGTGCCAGCAGGTCAAACTGGTCCAACTACGAGCAGTACTTC.

This clone was seen a handful of times. The chain joins TRBV12-2 to TRBJ2-1; TRBD2, the table's D call, was not compared with the DNA. TRBV12-2 is a listed pseudogene. This CDR3 contains 15 residues. In DNA, the CDR3 is TGTGCAAGTCGCTTGGGTAGCGGAGAGTACAATGAGCAGTTCTTC. Its protein is CASRLGSGEYNEQFF.

The chain recombines TRBV5-5 with TRBJ1-1; possibly TRBD1 for D (5 bases). Germline assignment: CDR1 SGHKS and CDR2 YYEKEE (reference sequence). The CDR3 totals 13 residues. The V end was cut by 2 bases, the J end by 2 bases, with 7 bases between. The CDR3 region has the DNA TGTGCCAGCAGCTTCCAGGGAAACACTGAAGCTTTCTTT. It codes for CASSFQGNTEAFF.

The chain couples TRBV5-4 to TRBJ1-4; tentative D call: TRBD1 (5 bases). CDR1 SGHNT and CDR2 YYREEE come from the germline V gene (reference sequence). The V and J ends lost 7 bases and 2 bases respectively, with 12 bases between them. There are 14 residues in the CDR3. DNA for the CDR3: TGTGCCAGCCGAAGCGGGACTACTAATGAAAAACTGTTTTTT. This sequence encodes CASRSGTTNEKLFF. Drawing the rest from reference TRBV5-4 and TRBJ1-4, the complete variable domain is ETGVTQSPTHLIKTRGQQVTLRCSSQSGHNTVSWYQQALGQGPQFIFQYYREEENGRGNFPPRFSGLQFPNYSSELNVNALELDDSALYLCASRSGTTNEKLFFGSGTQLSVL.

This chain uses TRBV6-1 with TRBJ1-2; D gene ambiguous. Trimming stripped 2 bases from V and 2 bases from J, with 18 bases between. The germline CDR1 and CDR2 sequences are MNHNS and SASEGT. This CDR3 spans 17 amino acids. The CDR3 DNA is TGTGCCAGCAGTGAATATATCCTTAAGATCCTAAACTATGGCTACACCTTC. Amino acid sequence: CASSEYILKILNYGYTF.

The table lists this clone with a count of one. The gene calls are TRBV2 and TRBJ1-6, with 8 bases fitting TRBD1. V lost 4 bases, J lost 5 bases, and 4 bases stayed unmatched. The CDR3 totals 15 residues. Germline V gene lookup returns CDR1 SNHLY and CDR2 FYNNEI. CDR3 amino acids: CASSGGQANNSPLHF. The CDR3 DNA reads as TGTGCCAGCAGTGGGGGACAGGCGAATAATTCACCCCTCCACTTT.

The chain carries TRBV9 and TRBJ2-3; tentatively, D is TRBD2 (7 bases). The germline V and J ends were trimmed by 0 bases and 3 bases, with 11 bases remaining between them. The CDR3 totals 15 residues. CDR1 and CDR2 (germline): SGDLS, YYNGEE. The CDR3 coding sequence is TGTGCCAGCAGCGTAGGGGGGGGCCAAACAGATACGCAGTATTTT. Translation gives CASSVGGGQTDTQYF.

The chain joins TRBV5-4 to TRBJ2-3; TRBD2 agrees at 8 bases. The junction had 11 bases not matched to a gene; V was cut back by 6 bases and J by 5 bases. The CDR3 sequence is 15 residues long. In germline, CDR1 is SGHNT, CDR2 YYREEE (reference sequence). The CDR3 region has the DNA TGTGCCAGCACCCCGGGACTAGTAATTCAAGATACGCAGTATTTT. It codes for CASTPGLVIQDTQYF.

A few counts support this clone. The rearrangement links TRBV7-9 to TRBJ1-4; TRBD1 is a possible D gene (6 bases). This CDR3 region has 14 residues. V was trimmed by 7 bases and J by 3 bases, leaving 12 bases between them. The germline V gene encodes CDR1 SEHNR and CDR2 FQNEAQ (reference sequence). This chain's CDR3 is CASTLGGSNEKLFF. As DNA, the CDR3 is TGTGCCAGCACCCTAGGGGGTTCTAATGAAAAACTGTTTTTT.